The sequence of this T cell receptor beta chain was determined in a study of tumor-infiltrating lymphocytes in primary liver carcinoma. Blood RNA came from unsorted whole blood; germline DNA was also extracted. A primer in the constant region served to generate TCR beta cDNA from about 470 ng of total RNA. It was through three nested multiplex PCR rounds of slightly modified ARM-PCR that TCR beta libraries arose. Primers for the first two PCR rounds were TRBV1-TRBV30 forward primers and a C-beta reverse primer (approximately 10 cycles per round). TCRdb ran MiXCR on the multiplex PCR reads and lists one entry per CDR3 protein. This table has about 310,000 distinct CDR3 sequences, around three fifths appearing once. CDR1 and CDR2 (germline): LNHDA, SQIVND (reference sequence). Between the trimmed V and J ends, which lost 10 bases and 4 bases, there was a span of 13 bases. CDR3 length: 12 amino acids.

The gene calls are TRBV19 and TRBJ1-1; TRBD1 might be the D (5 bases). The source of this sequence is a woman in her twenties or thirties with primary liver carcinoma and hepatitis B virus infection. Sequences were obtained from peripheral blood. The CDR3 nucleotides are TGTGCCACTAGACCAGGGTCCACTGAAGCTTTCTTT. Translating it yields CATRPGSTEAFF.